Listed below are T cell receptor beta chains from one sample, sequenced in a study of control samples from healthy donors and cancer patients. Sequenced by immunoSEQ multiplex PCR; TCRdb stores in-frame clones only, minus some. The sample carries about 170,000 clones, around 90% recorded once. Sequencing used blood. These receptors were collected from a man aged 25-40 years in good health. The CDR3 runs from the conserved cysteine through the conserved F or W. Fields, in order: CDR3 protein, V gene, J gene.

CASSFLLDYGYTF,TRBV5-1,TRBJ1-2
CASSPRGVTGELFF,TRBV7-3,TRBJ2-2
CSVDHGTLGPHEQFF,TRBV29-1,TRBJ2-1
CASSLSGASGNTIYF,TRBV11-2,TRBJ1-3
CASSAPGQNEKLFF,TRBV28,TRBJ1-4
CASGTGMQTEAFF,TRBV9,TRBJ1-1
CASSSQGGGTLNEQFF,TRBV7-2,TRBJ2-1
CAISESNGANTEAFF,TRBV10-3,TRBJ1-1
CASSRDRLEAFF,TRBV4-1,TRBJ1-1
CASSQDWAFRGTAFGQYF,TRBV3-1/TRBV3-2,TRBJ2-7
CASSSLAGSNTGELFF,TRBV7-9,TRBJ2-2
CASSQDSEQFF,TRBV4-1,TRBJ2-1
CASSVGRAGELFF,TRBV9,TRBJ2-2
CASSPGTSGSSHEQYF,TRBV5-1,TRBJ2-7
CASSLGQGGGYTF,TRBV5-4,TRBJ1-2
CAISQWDGQNEQFF,TRBV10-3,TRBJ2-1
CASSLGAAGSSPLHF,TRBV5-1,TRBJ1-6
CASSPGLNTEAFF,TRBV18,TRBJ1-1
CASSQPGRVSGNTIYF,TRBV4-2,TRBJ1-3
CASSLGVGNHEQPQHF,TRBV7-6,TRBJ1-5
CASRGRTSGAGEQFF,TRBV2,TRBJ2-1
CASSHLEVPDSPLHF,TRBV6-5,TRBJ1-6
CASIPKTTAYEQYF,TRBV6-5,TRBJ2-7
CASSFGGGARLMNEQFF,TRBV11-2,TRBJ2-1
CASSDHYEQYF,TRBV6-2/TRBV6-3,TRBJ2-7
CASTPGQGLGPQHF,TRBV11-1,TRBJ1-5
CASSIRLAGGNEQFF,TRBV7-8,TRBJ2-1
CASSQLHGVASGVPYNEQFF,TRBV14,TRBJ2-1
CASSAYQGAIYEQYF,TRBV19,TRBJ2-7
CSVDGTSGSYTQYF,TRBV29-1,TRBJ2-3
CASSQERQRELFF,TRBV4-1,TRBJ2-2
CASSGGTSGNTIYF,TRBV2,TRBJ1-3
CASSQYGASTDTQYF,TRBV3-1/TRBV3-2,TRBJ2-3
CASSSGTGATYEQYF,TRBV13,TRBJ2-7
CASSSKDRGTGNEQFF,TRBV21-1,TRBJ2-1
CASSPVGQGSRNEQFF,TRBV28,TRBJ2-1
CASSSSSGFSYNEQFF,TRBV6-5,TRBJ2-1
CASSQRGANEKLFF,TRBV3-1/TRBV3-2,TRBJ1-4
CASSPGTGRWVAGELFF,TRBV6-6,TRBJ2-2
CSVEGQGIYNEQFF,TRBV29-1,TRBJ2-1
CASSLGGSAFF,TRBV7-9,TRBJ1-1
CASSLAVRNTEAFF,TRBV5-1,TRBJ1-1
CSASNPGRSAGNTIYF,TRBV20-1,TRBJ1-3
CASSPRAGDTGELFF,TRBV18,TRBJ2-2
CASSLFTDTEAFF,TRBV5-1,TRBJ1-1